The sequence of this TCR beta chain was determined in a study of blood T cell repertoires in COVID-19. The overall study: Acute and convalescent COVID-19 samples came from the United States, Italy and Spain.

This study enrolled people aged about 18 to 100 from about two dozen US geographic areas. The data were produced by immunoSEQ multiplex PCR, yet TCRdb's version contains in-frame clones alone and is incomplete. The sample consists of roughly 170,000 clones, more than 70% of them appearing once. Germline V gene data show CDR1 as SSHAT and CDR2 as FNYEAQ (reference sequence). The CDR3 totals 15 residues. This clone was observed a few times. Relative to the germline gene, one junction end is altered; a read error may explain this. The chain has TRBV7-7 and TRBJ2-1; TRBD2 might be the D (6 bases). This receptor was obtained from a man between 60 and 70 years old who had recovered from COVID-19. Sequenced: PBMCs or T cells enriched from blood (not recorded which). The CDR3 region has the DNA TGTGCTAGCAGCTTGGACGGGGGAGCGTTCAATGAGCAGTTCTTC. Protein sequence: CASSLDGGAFNEQFF.